Presented here are 13 T cell receptor beta chains from one specimen sequenced in a study of PD-1 blockade in classical Hodgkin lymphoma (TCRdb year 2020). Per the publication, the time point label means: cycle 4 day 1 (C4D1), after about 6 weeks of nivolumab. All trial patients had relapsed after autologous stem cell transplantation, with cohorts A, B and C differing in prior brentuximab vedotin exposure. Magnetic negative selection with a Miltenyi CD4+ T cell isolation kit was used to purify CD4+ T cells from thawed PBMCs. Library generation was performed with the immunoSEQ multiplex PCR assay. TCRdb mirrors the immuneACCESS table, restricted to in-frame sequences. Some clones are absent from its copies; in checked studies, under half trace to an unresolved V gene, and the reason for the others is unknown. The sample table lists over 25,000 clones, approximately 86% of them with a count of one. In total, the top ten clones hold over 0.4% of the sample.

The sample consisted of CD4+ T cells from blood, taken before the fourth cycle of nivolumab. These receptors all stem from a human donor with classical Hodgkin lymphoma.

The chain has TRBV28 and TRBJ1-5; no reliable D call. V was cut by 3 bases and J by 5 bases, with 8 bases left in between. The CDR3 covers 13 residues. CDR1 MDHEN and CDR2 SYDVKM come from the germline V gene. CDR3 coding DNA: TGTGCCAGCAGTTTTATCACCTATCAGCCCCAGCATTTT. Residues: CASSFITYQPQHF.

The chain combines TRBV6-5 with TRBJ2-4; TRBD1 is a possible D gene (6 bases). This CDR3 has 15 residues. V was trimmed by 0 bases and J by 5 bases, leaving 11 bases between them. Germline CDR1 reads MNHEY; CDR2 reads SVGAGI. As DNA, the CDR3 is TGTGCCAGCAGTTACTCCGGACAGACTGAAAACATTCAGTACTTC. Amino acids: CASSYSGQTENIQYF.

This clone was recorded once. This chain uses TRBV2 with TRBJ2-1; 8 nucleotides line up with TRBD1. The CDR3 consists of 15 residues. Trimming cost V 7 bases and J 9 bases; bases outside gene matches: 14. Germline-derived CDR1 and CDR2 are SNHLY and FYNNEI. The CDR3 sequence: CASIQDRALGAEQFF. DNA for the CDR3: TGTGCCAGCATCCAGGACAGGGCACTAGGGGCTGAGCAGTTCTTC.

The CDR3 here is CASSYRGYEQYF. The CDR3 DNA follows: TGTGCCAGCAGTTACAGGGGGTACGAGCAGTACTTC. The chain carries TRBV6-5 and TRBJ2-7; D might be TRBD1 (6 bases). The V end lost 2 bases, the J end lost 4 bases, and 6 bases lay between the germline ends. The CDR3 loop spans 12 amino acids. CDR1 is MNHEY and CDR2 is SVGAGI in the germline V gene.

This rearrangement joins TRBV18 to TRBJ2-7; D is possibly TRBD1 or TRBD2 (5 bases each). Germline CDR1 is KGHSH and CDR2 is LQKENI. This CDR3 region has 15 residues. V was cut by 2 bases and J by 2 bases, with 13 bases left in between. The DNA of the CDR3 is TGTGCCAGCTCACCATCAGGGATGGGGGCCTACGAGCAGTACTTC. As protein: CASSPSGMGAYEQYF.

DNA for the CDR3: TGTGCCAGCAGCTTTGGGACTAACAATGAGCAGTTCTTC. Protein sequence: CASSFGTNNEQFF. V and J are TRBV11-3 and TRBJ2-1; 7 bases are shared with TRBD2. After removal of 3 bases from V and 5 bases from J, the junction contained 1 base not matched to a gene. Germline V gene lookup returns CDR1 SGHNT and CDR2 YENEEA. The CDR3 consists of 13 residues.

This clone occurred once. The chain is built from TRBV25-1 and TRBJ1-1; D is unresolved. Deletions cut 4 bases from V and 0 bases from J, with 12 bases between. CDR3 length equals 15 residues. Germline-derived CDR1 and CDR2 are MGHDK and SYGVNS. CDR3 loop: CASSGIRDMNTEAFF. The DNA for the CDR3 is TGTGCCAGCAGTGGGATCAGAGACATGAACACTGAAGCTTTCTTT.

The V and J genes are TRBV20-1 and TRBJ2-4; TRBD2 is a possible D gene (5 bases). This CDR3 has 11 residues. Per germline, CDR1 DFQATT and CDR2 SNEGSKA (reference sequence). V was cut by 5 bases and J by 8 bases, with 10 bases left in between. The CDR3 loop is CSARLADIQYF. The CDR3 DNA follows: TGCAGTGCTCGGCTAGCTGACATTCAGTACTTC.

The chain couples TRBV13 to TRBJ2-1; TRBD1 matches at 11 bases. V shed 0 bases and J 4 bases; nucleotides not matched to a gene: 2. The CDR3 is made up of 16 amino acids. The germline CDR1 and CDR2 sequences are PRHDT and FYEKMQ (reference sequence). CDR3 region: CASSLGGQGAYNEQFF. Here the CDR3 DNA reads TGTGCCAGCAGCTTAGGCGGACAGGGGGCTTACAATGAGCAGTTCTTC.

J is TRBJ2-1 and V is TRBV7-9; the match to TRBD1 covers 8 bases. CDR1 and CDR2 from the germline V gene are SEHNR and FQNEAQ (reference sequence). Unmatched junction bases numbered 5, after V lost 6 bases and J lost 7 bases. The length of the CDR3 is 13 residues. DNA for the CDR3: TGTGCCAGCAGTTTGGACAGGGTAAATGAGCAGTTCTTC. Translation: CASSLDRVNEQFF.

The rearrangement joins TRBV27 to TRBJ1-1; D might be TRBD1 (6 bases). Looked up from germline, CDR1 is MNHEY and CDR2 is SMNVEV (reference sequence). V was pared by 3 bases and J by 3 bases, with 8 bases between. This CDR3 has 13 residues. CDR3 DNA sequence: TGTGCCAGCAGTTTTTCAGGGGACACTGAAGCTTTCTTT. This encodes CASSFSGDTEAFF.

This chain joins TRBV19 and TRBJ1-2; D is uncertain. V was pared by 1 base and J by 4 bases, with 19 bases between. The V gene's germline CDR1 is LNHDA and CDR2 SQIVND (reference sequence). This CDR3 is built from 17 residues. CDR3 in amino acids: CASSIAGGRVESYGYTF. The DNA for the CDR3 is TGTGCCAGTAGTATAGCGGGCGGCCGGGTAGAGAGCTATGGCTACACCTTC.

This chain uses TRBV5-6 with TRBJ2-7, with D tentatively TRBD2 (6 bases). Germline CDR1 is SGHDT and CDR2 is YYEEEE. Trimming shortened V by 4 bases and J by 1 base, and 15 bases separated the two germline ends. The CDR3 is 15 residues long. The CDR3 reads CASSAMTGASYEQYF. The CDR3 DNA is TGTGCCAGCAGCGCGATGACGGGAGCATCCTACGAGCAGTACTTC.